This paragraph covers one TCR beta chain sequence. The antigen remains unidentified. J was trimmed by 0 bases and V by 3 bases; bases with no gene match: 7. The CDR3 runs 18 residues. CDR1 and CDR2 from the germline V gene are MNHEY and SMNVEV (reference sequence). PCR involved 60 Vbeta and 13 Jbeta primers. Sequenced by immunoSEQ multiplex PCR; TCRdb stores in-frame clones only, minus some. The repertoire holds roughly 120,000 clones, roughly 70% seen once, with approximately 7% in the top ten. This record comes from a study of cytomegalovirus exposure and HLA in healthy donors. Regarding the study as a whole: Among the sequence variants, a highly shared cluster was likely an artifact of sequencing. The study carried out a later analysis of TCR beta sequences. It associated under 20,000 of them with specific HLA alleles at a false discovery rate of 0.05.

The chain couples TRBV27 to TRBJ2-4, with 11 bases lining up with TRBD2. This clonotype originated in a man aged 35 to 55 in good health and CMV-seropositive. The sample comprised PBMCs. CDR3 residues: CASSLASGRSVAKNIQYF. In nucleotides, the CDR3 is TGTGCCAGCAGTTTGGCTAGCGGGAGGAGCGTAGCCAAAAACATTCAGTACTTC.